Each of the 2 T cell receptor beta chains below was sequenced from the same sample in a study of T-cell memory formation after mild COVID-19. From the 5' RACE reads, TCRdb called clonotypes with MiXCR, one entry per CDR3 protein. This sample has about 150,000 distinct CDR3 sequences, with about 14% found just once. Sample: PBMCs or a T cell subset sorted from them (not recorded which). These receptors came from an adult woman who had mild COVID-19 (a few samples of this study predate the infection). Cell type and time point are not known.

This clonotype was observed a handful of times. V and J are TRBV3-1 and TRBJ1-1, with D hard to call. V lost 7 bases and J lost 7, with 10 bases in between. Per the germline V gene, CDR1 is LGHDT and CDR2 is YNNKEL (reference sequence). The CDR3 extends over 11 amino acids. CDR3 DNA: TGTGCCAGCATGCTGGGTGGTGAAGCTTTCTTT. It yields the protein CASMLGGEAFF.

The rearrangement joins TRBV9 to TRBJ2-3, with 10 nucleotides matching TRBD2. The CDR3 loop spans 18 amino acids. Trimming at V came to 4 bases and at J to 2 bases, leaving 13 bases not matched to a gene. Per the germline V gene, CDR1 is SGDLS and CDR2 is YYNGEE. This chain's CDR3 is CASSRPSGGIVITDTQYF. The CDR3 DNA is TGTGCCAGCAGCCGTCCTAGCGGGGGCATCGTGATCACAGATACGCAGTATTTT. Full variable domain (missing parts from reference TRBV9 and TRBJ2-3): DSGVTQTPKHLITATGQRVTLRCSPRSGDLSVYWYQQSLDQGLQFLIQYYNGEERAKGNILERFSAQQFPDLHSELNLSSLELGDSALYFCASSRPSGGIVITDTQYFGPGTRLTVL.